This is a list of T cell receptor beta chains from one sample in a study of blood T cell repertoires in COVID-19. TCRdb keeps only in-frame clones here, not all; method: immunoSEQ multiplex PCR. The sample has more than 150,000 clones, over 75% seen once. The sample consisted of peripheral blood. The receptors come from a woman aged 80 or over with acute or convalescent COVID-19. Both conserved end residues are part of each CDR3. Fields, in order: D gene, J gene, V gene, CDR3 protein. D genes are given only for firm matches.

D: -; J: TRBJ2-7; V: TRBV6-5; CDR3: CASTPIPQGREQYF
D: TRBD1; J: TRBJ1-5; V: TRBV12-5; CDR3: CASAPGQGANQPQHF
D: -; J: TRBJ1-2; V: TRBV7-8; CDR3: CASSLGPHRADYGYTF
D: -; J: TRBJ2-1; V: TRBV7-8; CDR3: CASSLDYYNEQFF
D: -; J: TRBJ2-3; V: TRBV11-3; CDR3: CASSRAAASTDTQYF
D: -; J: TRBJ1-4; V: TRBV2; CDR3: CASSADGMEKLFF
D: -; J: TRBJ1-1; V: TRBV4-3; CDR3: CASSQEVTGTMNTEAFF
D: -; J: TRBJ1-4; V: TRBV20-1; CDR3: CSAEAGEKLFF
D: TRBD1; J: TRBJ2-7; V: TRBV20-1; CDR3: CSASGDRGYEQYF
D: TRBD1; J: TRBJ1-2; V: TRBV12-3/TRBV12-4; CDR3: CASSWGQAYGYTF
D: -; J: TRBJ1-1; V: TRBV27; CDR3: CASGDRMNTEAFF
D: -; J: TRBJ1-1; V: TRBV6-5; CDR3: CASRGTSRNEAFF
D: TRBD1; J: TRBJ1-2; V: TRBV7-2; CDR3: CASSLVGDSYGYTF
D: -; J: TRBJ1-4; V: TRBV20-1; CDR3: CSASGAGATNEKLFF
D: TRBD1; J: TRBJ1-1; V: TRBV5-1; CDR3: CASSRTGSNTEAFF
D: TRBD1; J: TRBJ1-1; V: TRBV12-3/TRBV12-4; CDR3: CASSRQGGTEAFF
D: TRBD1; J: TRBJ2-7; V: TRBV3-1/TRBV3-2; CDR3: CASSGGQSYEQYF
D: TRBD1; J: TRBJ2-7; V: TRBV7-6; CDR3: CASSSYRDSPYEQYF
D: TRBD1; J: TRBJ2-2; V: TRBV9; CDR3: CASSDLQGVGELFF
D: -; J: TRBJ1-2; V: TRBV3-1/TRBV3-2; CDR3: CASSQGQDGYTF
D: -; J: TRBJ1-2; V: TRBV10-3; CDR3: CAISEFTAGTRNGYTF
D: -; J: TRBJ1-5; V: TRBV12-3/TRBV12-4; CDR3: CASSYRVDQPQHF
D: TRBD2; J: TRBJ2-7; V: TRBV10-3; CDR3: CAISESAGGPSEQYF
D: -; J: TRBJ2-7; V: TRBV6-6; CDR3: CASSYSLGQSYEQYF
D: TRBD1; J: TRBJ2-7; V: TRBV7-2; CDR3: CASSPDRERSYEQYF
D: TRBD1; J: TRBJ1-5; V: TRBV7-2; CDR3: CASSSGAGGQPQHF
D: -; J: TRBJ1-5; V: TRBV19; CDR3: CASSPRQNQPQHF
D: -; J: TRBJ1-2; V: TRBV6-6; CDR3: CASSSPRDGYTF
D: -; J: TRBJ1-1; V: TRBV6-1; CDR3: CASSDAGRVNTEAFF
D: -; J: TRBJ1-5; V: TRBV11-3; CDR3: CASSLLGRNQPQHF
D: -; J: TRBJ1-3; V: TRBV5-4; CDR3: CASSSPAGSGNTIYF
D: TRBD1; J: TRBJ1-2; V: TRBV5-4; CDR3: CASSHETGAGYTF
D: TRBD2; J: TRBJ2-2; V: TRBV7-2; CDR3: CASSLRRGGRGTGELFF
D: -; J: TRBJ2-1; V: TRBV5-6; CDR3: CASSLSAEYNEQFF
D: -; J: TRBJ1-2; V: TRBV27; CDR3: CASSLRAGNYGYTF
D: TRBD1; J: TRBJ2-7; V: TRBV5-6; CDR3: CASSYGQGYEQYF
D: -; J: TRBJ1-1; V: TRBV3-1/TRBV3-2; CDR3: CASSQAGVGGLLNTEAFF
D: -; J: TRBJ2-1; V: TRBV21-1; CDR3: CASSPGSNEQFF
D: -; J: TRBJ1-4; V: TRBV6-5; CDR3: CASRPRQTRGEKLFF
D: -; J: TRBJ2-1; V: TRBV6-5; CDR3: CASRRGIGHEQFF
D: -; J: TRBJ2-5; V: TRBV5-1; CDR3: CASSREYQETQYF
D: TRBD2; J: TRBJ2-3; V: TRBV6-2/TRBV6-3; CDR3: CASSSPAGGDRYTQYF
D: TRBD1; J: TRBJ2-1; V: TRBV6-6; CDR3: CASSPPGQEHNEQFF
D: -; J: TRBJ2-3; V: TRBV5-1; CDR3: CASSLGYGGSTDTQYF
D: -; J: TRBJ2-7; V: TRBV19; CDR3: CASSITGGYEQYF
D: -; J: TRBJ2-1; V: TRBV9; CDR3: CASSVGISEFNEQFF
D: -; J: TRBJ2-3; V: TRBV3-1/TRBV3-2; CDR3: CASSKGGVARMSDTQYF
D: TRBD2; J: TRBJ2-1; V: TRBV9; CDR3: CASSEYSGSSYNEQFF
D: -; J: TRBJ1-1; V: TRBV2; CDR3: CASSEQGRRNTEAFF
D: TRBD1; J: TRBJ1-3; V: TRBV7-2; CDR3: CASSSGRQGAFRSGNTIYF
D: -; J: TRBJ1-2; V: TRBV11-2; CDR3: CASSWGLLGGYTF
D: -; J: TRBJ1-2; V: TRBV19; CDR3: CASSPPEDNYGYTF